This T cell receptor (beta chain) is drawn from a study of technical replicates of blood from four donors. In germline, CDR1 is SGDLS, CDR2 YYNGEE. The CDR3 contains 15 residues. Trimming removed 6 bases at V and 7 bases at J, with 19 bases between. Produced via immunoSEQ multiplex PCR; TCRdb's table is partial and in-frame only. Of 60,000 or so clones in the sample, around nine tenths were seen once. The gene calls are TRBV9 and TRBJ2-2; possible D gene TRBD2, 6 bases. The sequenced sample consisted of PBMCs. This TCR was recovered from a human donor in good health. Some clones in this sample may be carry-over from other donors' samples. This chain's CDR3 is CASKSGGPYVGELFF. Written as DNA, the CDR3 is TGTGCCAGCAAATCCGGGGGACCCTATGTCGGGGAGCTGTTTTTT.